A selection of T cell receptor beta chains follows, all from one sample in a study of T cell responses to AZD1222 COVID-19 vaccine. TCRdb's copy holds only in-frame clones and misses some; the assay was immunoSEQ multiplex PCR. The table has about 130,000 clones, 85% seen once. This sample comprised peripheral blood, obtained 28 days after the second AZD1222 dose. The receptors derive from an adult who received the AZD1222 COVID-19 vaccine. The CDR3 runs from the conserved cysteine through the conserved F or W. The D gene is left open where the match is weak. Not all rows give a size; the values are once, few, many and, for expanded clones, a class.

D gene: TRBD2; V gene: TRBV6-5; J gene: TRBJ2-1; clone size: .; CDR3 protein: CATQLAGGAYNEQFF; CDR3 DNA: TGTGCCACCCAGCTGGCGGGGGGCGCATACAATGAGCAGTTCTTC
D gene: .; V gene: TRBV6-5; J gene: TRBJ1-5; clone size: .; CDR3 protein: CASQGSNQPQHF; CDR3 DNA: TGTGCCAGCCAGGGTAGCAATCAGCCCCAGCATTTT
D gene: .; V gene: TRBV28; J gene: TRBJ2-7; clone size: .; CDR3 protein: CASSPWAVYEQYF; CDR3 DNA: TGTGCCAGCAGCCCATGGGCAGTTTACGAGCAGTACTTC
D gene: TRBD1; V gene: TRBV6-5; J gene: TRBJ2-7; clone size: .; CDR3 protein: CASKSGQGTTYEQYF; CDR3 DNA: TGTGCCAGCAAGTCGGGACAGGGGACCACCTACGAGCAGTACTTC
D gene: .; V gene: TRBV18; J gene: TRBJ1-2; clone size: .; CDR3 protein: CASSPPSGGIDYGYTF; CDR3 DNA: TGTGCCAGCTCACCACCTTCGGGGGGAATCGACTATGGCTACACCTTC
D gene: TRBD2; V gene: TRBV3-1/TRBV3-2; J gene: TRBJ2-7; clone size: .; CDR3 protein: CASSQGVAGGLYEQYF; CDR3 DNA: TGTGCCAGCAGCCAAGGAGTAGCGGGAGGGCTCTACGAGCAGTACTTC
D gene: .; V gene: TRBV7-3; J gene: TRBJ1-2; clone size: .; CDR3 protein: CASSSGLNNYGYTF; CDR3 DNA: TGTGCCAGCAGCTCGGGACTGAATAACTATGGCTACACCTTC
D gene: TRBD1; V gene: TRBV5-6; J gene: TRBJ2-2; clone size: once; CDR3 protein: CASSLGQGATGELFF; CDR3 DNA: TGTGCCAGCAGCTTGGGTCAGGGGGCGACCGGGGAGCTGTTTTTT
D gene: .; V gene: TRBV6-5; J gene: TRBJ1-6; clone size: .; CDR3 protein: CASRYGQQSPLHF; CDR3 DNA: TGTGCCAGCAGGTACGGACAGCAATCACCCCTCCACTTT
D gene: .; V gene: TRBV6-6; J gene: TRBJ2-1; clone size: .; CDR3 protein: CASSRGSASYNEQFF; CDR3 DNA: TGTGCCAGCAGCCGGGGATCAGCCTCCTACAATGAGCAGTTCTTC
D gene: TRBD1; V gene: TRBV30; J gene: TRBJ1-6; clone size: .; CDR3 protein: CAYTPGQGFNSPLHF; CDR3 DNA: TGTGCCTACACGCCGGGACAGGGTTTTAATTCACCCCTCCACTTT
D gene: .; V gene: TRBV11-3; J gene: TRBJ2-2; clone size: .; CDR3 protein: CASSLWPTWTGELFF; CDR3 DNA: TGTGCCAGCAGCTTATGGCCTACATGGACCGGGGAGCTGTTTTTT
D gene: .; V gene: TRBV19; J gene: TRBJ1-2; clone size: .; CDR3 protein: CASSSDGNYGYTF; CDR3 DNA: TGTGCCAGTAGTTCAGACGGGAACTATGGCTACACCTTC
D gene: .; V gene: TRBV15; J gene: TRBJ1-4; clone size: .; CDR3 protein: CATRDKWFSTNEKLFF; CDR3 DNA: TGTGCCACTAGGGACAAGTGGTTCTCAACTAATGAAAAACTGTTTTTT
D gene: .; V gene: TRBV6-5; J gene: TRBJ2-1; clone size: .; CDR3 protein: CASSKQGGNEQFF; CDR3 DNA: TGTGCCAGCAGTAAACAGGGAGGAAATGAGCAGTTCTTC
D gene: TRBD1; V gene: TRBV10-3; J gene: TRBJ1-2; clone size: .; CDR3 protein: CAISLRDRADGYTF; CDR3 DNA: TGTGCCATCAGTCTCCGGGACAGGGCCGACGGGTACACCTTC
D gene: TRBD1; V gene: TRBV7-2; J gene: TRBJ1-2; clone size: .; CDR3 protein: CASSLRGAGGYGYTF; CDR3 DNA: TGTGCCAGCAGCCTCAGGGGGGCCGGGGGCTATGGCTACACCTTC
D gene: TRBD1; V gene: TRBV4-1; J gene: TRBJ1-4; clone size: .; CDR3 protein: CASSQPGQQVLLFF; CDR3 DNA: TGCGCCAGCAGCCAGCCGGGACAGCAAGTGTTGCTGTTTTTT
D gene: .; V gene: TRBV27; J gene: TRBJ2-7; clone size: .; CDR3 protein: CASSTTFGGTEEQYF; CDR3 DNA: TGTGCCAGCAGTACTACCTTTGGGGGGACAGAAGAGCAGTACTTC
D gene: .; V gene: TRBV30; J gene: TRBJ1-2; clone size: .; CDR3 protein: CAWSRQGWGYTF; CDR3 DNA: TGTGCCTGGAGTCGTCAGGGTTGGGGCTACACCTTC
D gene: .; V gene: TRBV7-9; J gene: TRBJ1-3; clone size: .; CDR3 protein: CASDLRSSGNTIYF; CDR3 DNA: TGTGCCAGCGATCTGAGGAGCTCTGGAAACACCATATATTTT
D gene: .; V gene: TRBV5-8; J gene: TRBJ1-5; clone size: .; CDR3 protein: CASSGGVGMGNQPQHF; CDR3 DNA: TGTGCCAGCAGCGGGGGGGTAGGTATGGGCAATCAGCCCCAGCATTTT
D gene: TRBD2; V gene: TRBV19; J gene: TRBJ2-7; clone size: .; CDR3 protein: CASTSGLADYEQYF; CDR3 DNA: TGTGCCAGTACCTCGGGACTAGCGGACTACGAGCAGTACTTC
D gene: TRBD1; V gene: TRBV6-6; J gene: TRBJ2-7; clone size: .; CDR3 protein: CASSDRDRAYEQYF; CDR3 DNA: TGTGCCAGCAGTGACCGGGACAGGGCCTACGAGCAGTACTTC
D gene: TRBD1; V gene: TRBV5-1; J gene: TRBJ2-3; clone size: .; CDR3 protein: CASSPDRVGDTQYF; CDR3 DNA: TGCGCCAGCAGCCCCGACAGGGTTGGAGATACGCAGTATTTT
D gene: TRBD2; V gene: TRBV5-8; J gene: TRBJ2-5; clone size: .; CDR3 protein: CASSSDGGTSYF; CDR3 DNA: TGTGCCAGCAGCTCGGATGGAGGGACTAGTTACTTC
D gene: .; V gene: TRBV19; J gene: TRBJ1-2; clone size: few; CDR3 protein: CASSIIGDGYGYTF; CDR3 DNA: TGTGCCAGTAGTATAATTGGGGACGGTTATGGCTACACCTTC
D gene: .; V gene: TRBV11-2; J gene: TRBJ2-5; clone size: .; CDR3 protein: CASSLRSLGGTWETQYF; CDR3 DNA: TGTGCCAGCAGCCTTCGATCCTTAGGCGGGACTTGGGAGACCCAGTACTTC
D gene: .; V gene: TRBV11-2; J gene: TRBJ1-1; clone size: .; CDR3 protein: CASSASWGTEAFF; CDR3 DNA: TGTGCCAGCAGCGCTAGCTGGGGGACTGAAGCTTTCTTT
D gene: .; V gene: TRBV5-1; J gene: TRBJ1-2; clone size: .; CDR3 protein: CASSNPSQGNYGYTF; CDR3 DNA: TGCGCCAGCAGCAACCCCAGCCAGGGCAACTATGGCTACACCTTC
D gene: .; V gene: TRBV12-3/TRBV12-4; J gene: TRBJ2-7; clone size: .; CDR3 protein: CASSLIYEQYF; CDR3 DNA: TGTGCCAGCAGTTTAATCTACGAGCAGTACTTC
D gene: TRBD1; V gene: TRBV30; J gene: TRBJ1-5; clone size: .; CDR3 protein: CAWSTQTGGNQPQHF; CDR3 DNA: TGTGCCTGGAGTACCCAGACAGGGGGCAATCAGCCCCAGCATTTT